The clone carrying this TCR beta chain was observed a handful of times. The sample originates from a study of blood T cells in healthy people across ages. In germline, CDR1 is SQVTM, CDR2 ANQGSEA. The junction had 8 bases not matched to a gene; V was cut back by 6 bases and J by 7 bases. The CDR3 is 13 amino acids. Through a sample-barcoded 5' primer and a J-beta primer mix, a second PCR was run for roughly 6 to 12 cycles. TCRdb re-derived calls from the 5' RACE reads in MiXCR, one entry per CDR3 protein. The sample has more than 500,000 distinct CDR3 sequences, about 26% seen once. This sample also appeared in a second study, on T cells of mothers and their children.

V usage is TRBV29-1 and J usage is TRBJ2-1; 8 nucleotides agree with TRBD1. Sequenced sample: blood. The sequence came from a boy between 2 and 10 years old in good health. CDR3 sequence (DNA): TGCAGCGTATTCCAGGGGGCAAGTAATGAGCAGTTCTTC. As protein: CSVFQGASNEQFF.